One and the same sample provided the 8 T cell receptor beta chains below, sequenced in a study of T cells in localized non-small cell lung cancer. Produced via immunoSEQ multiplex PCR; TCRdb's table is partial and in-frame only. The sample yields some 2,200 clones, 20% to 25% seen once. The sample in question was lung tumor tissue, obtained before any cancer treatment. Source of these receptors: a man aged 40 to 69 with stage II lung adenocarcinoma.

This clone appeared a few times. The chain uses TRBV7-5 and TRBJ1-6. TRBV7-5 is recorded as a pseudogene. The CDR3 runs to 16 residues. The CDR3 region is CASSPEGTRANSPLHF. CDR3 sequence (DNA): TGTGCCAGCAGCCCAGAGGGGACCCGGGCAAATTCACCCCTCCACTTT.

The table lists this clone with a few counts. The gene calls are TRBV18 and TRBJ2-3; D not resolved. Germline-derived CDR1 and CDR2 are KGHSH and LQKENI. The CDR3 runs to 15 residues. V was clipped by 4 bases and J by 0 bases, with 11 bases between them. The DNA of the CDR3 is TGTGCCAGCTCACTCTCCAAGGAGAGCACAGATACGCAGTATTTT. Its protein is CASSLSKESTDTQYF.

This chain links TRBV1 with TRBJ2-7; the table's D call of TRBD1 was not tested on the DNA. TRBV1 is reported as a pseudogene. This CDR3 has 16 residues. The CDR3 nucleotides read TGCGCCAGCAGCCAAGATCCGGGGACAGGGCCCTACGAGCAGTACTTC. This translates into CASSQDPGTGPYEQYF.

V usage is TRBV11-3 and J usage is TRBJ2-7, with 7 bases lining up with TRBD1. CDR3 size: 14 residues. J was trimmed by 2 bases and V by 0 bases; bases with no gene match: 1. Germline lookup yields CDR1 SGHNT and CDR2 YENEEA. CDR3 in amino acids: CASSLETGAYEQYF. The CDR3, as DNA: TGTGCCAGCAGCTTAGAAACAGGGGCCTACGAGCAGTACTTC.

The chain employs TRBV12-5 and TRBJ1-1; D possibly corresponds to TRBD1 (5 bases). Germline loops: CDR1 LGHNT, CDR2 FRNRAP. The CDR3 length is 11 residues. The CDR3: CASTQGVEAFF. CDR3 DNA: TGTGCCAGCACCCAAGGGGTGGAAGCTTTCTTT.

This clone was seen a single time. Here the CDR3 reads CASSPGQNYEQYF. In nucleotides, the CDR3 is TGTGCCAGCTCACCAGGGCAAAACTACGAGCAGTACTTC. The chain employs TRBV18 and TRBJ2-7; D is uncertain. In germline, CDR1 is KGHSH, CDR2 LQKENI. There are 13 residues in the CDR3. V lost 2 bases and J lost 3, with 8 bases in between.

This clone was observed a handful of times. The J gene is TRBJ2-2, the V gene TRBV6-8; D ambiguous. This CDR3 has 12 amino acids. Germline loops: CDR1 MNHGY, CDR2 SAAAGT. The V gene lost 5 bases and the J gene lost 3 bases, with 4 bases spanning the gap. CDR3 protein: CASSLYTGELFF. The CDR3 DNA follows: TGTGCCAGCAGTCTCTACACCGGGGAGCTGTTTTTT.

The DNA for the CDR3 is TGTGCCAGCAGTGATTTTTTTATGGGGGGAGTAGCCAAAAACATTCAGTACTTC. Protein: CASSDFFMGGVAKNIQYF. The V call is TRBV9, the J call TRBJ2-4; D is possibly TRBD2 (6 bases). Germline loops: CDR1 SGDLS, CDR2 YYNGEE. The CDR3 is 18 residues long. Trimming stripped 5 bases from V and 0 bases from J, with 21 bases between.